The entry that follows covers one T cell receptor beta chain sequence. The data originate from a study of blood T cell repertoires in COVID-19. Across the whole study: Samples of COVID-19 (acute and convalescent) were obtained from the United States, Italy and Spain. T cells, B-cell-depleted T cells, or PBMCs provided the cDNA or gDNA that served as material.

V shed 8 bases, J shed 4 bases, and the junction held 6 bases outside the gene matches. Germline CDR1 and CDR2: SQVTM and ANQGSEA. The CDR3 length is 14 residues. Original processing notes: Counts of nucleated cells, estimated from reference gene primer amplification, were obtained. TCRdb's copy holds only in-frame clones and misses some; the assay was immunoSEQ multiplex PCR. That table furnishes V, J and clone size, whereas the DNA furnished D and trimming. The top ten clones hold roughly 2.6% of a sample with some 220,000 clones, 80% to 90% of them seen once. What was sequenced was peripheral blood. This TCR was sampled from a man aged 45-65 years who had recovered from COVID-19. This chain uses TRBV29-1 with TRBJ2-5; 14 positions agree with TRBD2. The CDR3 loop reads CSSRTSGRPETQYF. DNA for the CDR3: TGCAGCTCTCGGACTAGCGGGAGGCCAGAGACCCAGTACTTC. The complete variable domain, with remaining parts taken from reference TRBV29-1 and TRBJ2-5, reads SAVISQKPSRDICQRGTSLTIQCQVDSQVTMMFWYRQQPGQSLTLIATANQGSEATYESGFVIDKFPISRPNLTFSTLTVSNMSPEDSSIYLCSSRTSGRPETQYFGPGTRLLVL.